Listed below are T cell receptor beta chains from one sample, sequenced in a study of cytomegalovirus exposure and HLA in healthy donors. TCRdb's table, derived via immunoSEQ multiplex PCR, lists solely in-frame clones and lacks some. The sample records 99,000 or so clones, roughly 13% being singletons. The sequenced sample was PBMCs. The receptors here all came from a man aged 35-49 years in good health and CMV-seropositive. CDR3s include the opening cysteine and the closing phenylalanine or tryptophan. The D gene is left open where the match is weak. Where a row states a size, it is once, few, many or the class of an expanded clone; other rows omit it.

D gene,J gene,CDR3 length,clone size,V gene,CDR3 protein,CDR3 DNA
NA,TRBJ2-3,14,few,TRBV5-1,CASSPGGYTDTQYF,TGCGCCAGCAGCCCTGGAGGCTACACAGATACGCAGTATTTT
NA,TRBJ2-1,16,NA,TRBV18,CASSPLRTSSYNEQFF,TGTGCCAGCTCACCGCTACGGACAAGCTCCTACAATGAGCAGTTCTTC
NA,TRBJ1-5,15,few,TRBV18,CASSRNREPDQPQHF,TGTGCCAGCTCACGGAACAGGGAACCCGATCAGCCCCAGCATTTT
TRBD2,TRBJ2-5,17,NA,TRBV28,CASSPAKGREGRETQYF,TGTGCCAGCAGTCCCGCAAAGGGGCGGGAGGGCCGAGAGACCCAGTACTTC
NA,TRBJ2-6,16,few,TRBV6-5,CASSYSRRSGANVLTF,TGTGCCAGCAGTTACTCTAGGAGGTCTGGGGCCAACGTCCTGACTTTC
NA,TRBJ1-1,12,NA,TRBV6-1,CASAGDNTEAFF,TGTGCCAGCGCAGGGGACAACACTGAAGCTTTCTTT
NA,TRBJ2-7,16,few,TRBV5-1,CASSLDGLNLNYEQYF,TGCGCCAGCAGCTTAGACGGACTCAACCTTAACTACGAGCAGTACTTC
TRBD2,TRBJ2-1,11,NA,TRBV27,CASRRLAEQFF,TGTGCCAGCAGGCGACTAGCGGAGCAGTTCTTC
NA,TRBJ2-2,16,NA,TRBV18,CASSPLAPRGTGELFF,TGTGCCAGCTCACCACTTGCCCCAAGAGGGACCGGGGAGCTGTTTTTT
TRBD1,TRBJ1-1,17,NA,TRBV11-2,CASSSQPRQGMHTEAFF,TGTGCCAGCAGCTCACAACCCAGACAGGGGATGCACACTGAAGCTTTCTTT
NA,TRBJ1-1,13,NA,TRBV7-6,CASSRDLYTEAFF,TGTGCCAGCAGCCGGGACTTATACACTGAAGCTTTCTTT
TRBD1,TRBJ2-3,17,NA,TRBV14,CASSPLTGTGGTDTQYF,TGTGCCAGCAGCCCCCTTACCGGGACAGGGGGCACAGATACGCAGTATTTT
TRBD1,TRBJ1-5,15,NA,TRBV7-8,CASSLGTGGLQPQHF,TGTGCCAGCAGCTTAGGGACAGGGGGCCTTCAGCCCCAGCATTTT
TRBD2,TRBJ2-1,19,few,TRBV19,CASSIGAEDGRRAYNEQFF,TGTGCCAGTAGTATAGGCGCGGAGGACGGGAGGCGGGCCTACAATGAGCAGTTCTTC
NA,TRBJ2-7,12,NA,TRBV30,CAWRPTGSEQYF,TGTGCCTGGAGGCCAACAGGGAGTGAGCAGTACTTC
TRBD1,TRBJ1-1,15,few,TRBV5-1,CASSLEGQGYTEAFF,TGCGCCAGCAGCTTGGAGGGACAGGGATACACTGAAGCTTTCTTT
NA,TRBJ1-2,13,NA,TRBV21-1,CASRSGANYGYTF,TGTGCCAGCAGGTCAGGGGCTAACTATGGCTACACCTTC
TRBD1,TRBJ1-2,15,few,TRBV14,CASSQDLQGLRGYTF,TGTGCCAGCAGCCAAGATCTACAGGGGTTGCGGGGCTACACCTTC
TRBD2,TRBJ2-5,13,few,TRBV2,CAILAGVGETQYF,TGTGCCATCCTAGCGGGAGTAGGAGAGACCCAGTACTTC
NA,TRBJ2-1,12,few,TRBV13,CASSNSGSEQFF,TGTGCCAGCAGCAACTCCGGGAGTGAGCAGTTCTTC
TRBD1,TRBJ2-1,15,few,TRBV5-1,CASSFGQGAIDEQFF,TGCGCCAGCAGCTTCGGTCAGGGGGCGATCGATGAGCAGTTCTTC
TRBD1,TRBJ2-5,16,NA,TRBV9,CASSGGQGGAGETQYF,TGTGCCAGCAGCGGAGGACAGGGGGGGGCCGGGGAGACCCAGTACTTC
TRBD2,TRBJ2-7,15,once,TRBV5-1,CASSPMPSGSYEQYF,TGCGCCAGCAGCCCCATGCCTAGCGGGAGCTACGAGCAGTACTTC
TRBD1,TRBJ2-5,15,NA,TRBV6-5,CASSSGQGFQENQYF,TGTGCCAGCAGTTCAGGACAGGGATTTCAAGAGAACCAGTACTTC
TRBD1,TRBJ2-7,14,few,TRBV7-2,CASSLGQEPYEQYF,TGTGCCAGCAGCTTGGGACAGGAGCCCTACGAGCAGTACTTC
NA,TRBJ2-7,11,few,TRBV27,CASSLRGEQYF,TGTGCCAGCAGTTTAAGGGGCGAGCAGTACTTC
NA,TRBJ2-2,15,few,TRBV2,CASSVKAGNTGELFF,TGTGCCAGCAGTGTGAAAGCGGGGAACACCGGGGAGCTGTTTTTT
NA,TRBJ1-5,17,NA,TRBV7-9,CASSRGGGLGGNQPQHF,TGTGCCAGCAGCCGTGGGGGCGGGCTCGGGGGCAATCAGCCCCAGCATTTT
NA,TRBJ2-7,15,NA,TRBV7-8,CASSLEIRVSYEQYF,TGTGCCAGCAGCTTAGAAATCAGGGTATCCTACGAGCAGTACTTC
NA,TRBJ1-1,15,few,TRBV28,CASSQPGRGGTEAFF,TGTGCCAGCAGTCAACCAGGGAGGGGTGGGACTGAAGCTTTCTTT
TRBD2,TRBJ2-3,15,NA,TRBV5-4,CASSSTSGATDTQYF,TGTGCCAGCAGCTCCACTAGCGGGGCCACAGATACGCAGTATTTT